A single sample is the source of the 8 T cell receptor beta chains below, sequenced in a study of identifying expanded T cells in peripheral blood. Sequencing used immunoSEQ multiplex PCR; TCRdb keeps in-frame clones, though not all of them. The sample consists of about 100,000 clones, over 75% of them appearing once. Sequenced sample: blood. All receptors come from a person aged 18 to 70 in good health.

This clone has only a few counts. The chain combines TRBV5-1 with TRBJ2-7; 7 positions match TRBD1. Germline loops: CDR1 SGHRS, CDR2 YFSETQ. V trimming: 2 bases; J trimming: 7 bases; junction bases outside the gene matches: 6. This CDR3 has 13 residues. In nucleotides, the CDR3 is TGCGCCAGCAGCTTCCAACAGGGGCGGGAGCAGTACTTC. Translated: CASSFQQGREQYF.

The chain employs TRBV5-1 and TRBJ2-5; D call uncertain. V was trimmed by 6 bases and J by 5 bases, leaving 17 bases between them. Germline values: CDR1 SGHRS, CDR2 YFSETQ. The CDR3 contains 14 residues. CDR3 DNA sequence: TGCGCCAGCACTTCGGGTCGGGCTTCGGAGACCCAGTACTTC. Translating it yields CASTSGRASETQYF.

The rearrangement uses TRBV6-5 and TRBJ2-1; D tentatively fits TRBD1 or TRBD2 (5 bases each). V was shortened by 0 bases and J by 7 bases, with 13 bases between the two germline ends. Germline assignment: CDR1 MNHEY and CDR2 SVGAGI. The CDR3 covers 15 residues. Written as DNA, the CDR3 is TGTGCCAGCAGTTACTCGATGGGGACGAAGAATGAGCAGTTCTTC. Translating gives CASSYSMGTKNEQFF.

The V call is TRBV6-5, the J call TRBJ1-2; D is uncertain. The CDR3 runs to 13 residues. Trimming cost V 6 bases and J 4 bases, with 12 bases left between them. The germline V gene has CDR1 MNHEY and CDR2 SVGAGI. CDR3 amino acids: CASRTGIRYGYTF. The DNA of the CDR3 is TGTGCCAGCAGAACGGGGATACGCTATGGCTACACCTTC.

This clone was counted once. The rearrangement joins TRBV5-4 to TRBJ1-2; maybe TRBD1 (6 bases). Germline CDR1 is SGHNT and CDR2 is YYREEE (reference sequence). The CDR3 sequence is 14 residues long. Trimming cost V 4 bases and J 4 bases, with 14 bases left between them. The CDR3 coding sequence is TGTGCCAGCAGCCAAGGGGGGGCCTTCTATGGCTACACCTTC. Its protein is CASSQGGAFYGYTF.

The rearrangement joins TRBV5-6 to TRBJ2-3, with TRBD2 identical over 10 bases. The germline V gene has CDR1 SGHDT and CDR2 YYEEEE. V was pared by 4 bases and J by 0 bases, with 2 bases of the junction left unmatched. The CDR3 has 15 residues. The CDR3 DNA reads TGTGCCAGCAGCGTAGCGGGGGGAAGCACAGATACGCAGTATTTT. Protein product: CASSVAGGSTDTQYF.

The gene calls are TRBV9 and TRBJ2-1, with no clear D. The CDR3 consists of 15 residues. V shed 2 bases and J shed 4 bases, with 13 bases lying between them. Germline CDR1 reads SGDLS; CDR2 reads YYNGEE. CDR3 in amino acids: CASSVEAIPYNEQFF. CDR3 in DNA: TGTGCCAGCAGCGTCGAAGCGATACCTTACAATGAGCAGTTCTTC. The variable domain in full, completed from reference TRBV9 and TRBJ2-1, reads DSGVTQTPKHLITATGQRVTLRCSPRSGDLSVYWYQQSLDQGLQFLIQYYNGEERAKGNILERFSAQQFPDLHSELNLSSLELGDSALYFCASSVEAIPYNEQFFGPGTRLTVL.

V gene TRBV6-5 combines with J gene TRBJ2-5, with D perhaps matching TRBD2 (7 bases). This CDR3 is built from 15 residues. The germline V and J ends were trimmed by 0 bases and 2 bases, with 10 bases remaining between them. Germline V gives CDR1 MNHEY, CDR2 SVGAGI. The CDR3 DNA follows: TGTGCCAGCAGTTACTCGGGGGGGCAGCAAGAGACCCAGTACTTC. Translation gives CASSYSGGQQETQYF.